The present TCR beta chain was sequenced within a study of blood T cell repertoires in COVID-19. The overall study: Whether acute or convalescent, the COVID-19 samples came from the United States, Italy and Spain.

Trimming removed 5 bases at V and 7 bases at J, with 9 bases between. Germline V gene data show CDR1 as SGHTA and CDR2 as FQGNSA. The CDR3 is made up of 12 amino acids. Using immunoSEQ multiplex PCR, the repertoire was profiled, and TCRdb retains in-frame clones only, with some absent. The sample has about 400,000 clones, approximately 87% seen once. Only a few counts were recorded for this clone. Living in under 30 US areas, the participants were between roughly 18 and 90 years of age. The V and J genes are TRBV7-2 and TRBJ1-5; D uncertain. Sequenced sample: PBMCs or T cells enriched from blood (not recorded which). This receptor was taken from a woman in her 30s with acute COVID-19. Here the CDR3 DNA reads TGTGCCAGCAGCCGCGCGGGACAGCCCCAGCATTTT. It codes for CASSRAGQPQHF.